Listed here are 13 T cell receptor beta chains from one sample, sequenced in a study of OX40 agonist ivuxolimab in advanced cancers. The repertoire was sequenced with immunoSEQ multiplex PCR; TCRdb's copy has only in-frame clones and lacks some. In the table there are roughly 60,000 clones, 80% to 95% of which are singletons. The material sequenced was CD4+ or CD8+ T cells sorted from blood, taken in a trial of the OX40 agonist ivuxolimab. The receptors come from an adult with an advanced solid tumor such as melanoma, head and neck, liver or kidney cancer.

The J gene is TRBJ2-5, the V gene TRBV11-2; D gene unclear. This CDR3 has 13 residues. V lost 4 bases, J lost 5 bases, and 11 bases lay in between. Germline V gene sequence: CDR1 SGHAT, CDR2 FQNNGV. CDR3 residues: CASSSRPVETQYF. CDR3 bases: TGTGCCAGCAGCTCCAGGCCAGTCGAGACCCAGTACTTC.

This clone has a handful of counts. Within the sample, other DNA sequences also encode this same CDR3. The chain couples TRBV2 to TRBJ1-1; possible D gene TRBD1, 6 bases. The CDR3 runs to 14 residues. Per germline, CDR1 SNHLY and CDR2 FYNNEI. The V end lost 2 bases, the J end lost 4 bases, and 11 bases lay between the germline ends. In DNA, the CDR3 is TGTGCCAGCAGTGAAACGGGGGGCGGCACTGAAGCTTTCTTT. Encoded protein: CASSETGGGTEAFF.

The V gene is TRBV6-5, the J gene TRBJ2-7; no clear D gene. CDR1 and CDR2 (germline): MNHEY, SVGAGI. CDR3 length: 11 residues. V lost 8 bases and J 3 bases, leaving 8 bases between the germline ends. CDR3 protein: CASVSNYEQYF. CDR3 nucleotide sequence: TGTGCCAGCGTATCTAACTACGAGCAGTACTTC.

The V call is TRBV29-1, the J call TRBJ2-2; D may match TRBD1 or TRBD2 (6 bases each). Trimming cost V 2 bases and J 6 bases, with 10 bases left between them. CDR3 size: 13 residues. Germline V lookup: CDR1 SQVTM, CDR2 ANQGSEA. The CDR3 DNA reads TGCAGCGTTGAATTGGGGGGCCCCGGGGAGCTGTTTTTT. Its translation: CSVELGGPGELFF.

This chain links TRBV19 with TRBJ2-1, with 7 positions matching TRBD1. The CDR3 is 18 residues long. Germline loops: CDR1 LNHDA, CDR2 SQIVND (reference sequence). Unmatched junction bases numbered 13, after V lost 0 bases and J lost 5 bases. The CDR3: CASSIDWVRQGENNEQFF. As DNA, the CDR3 is TGTGCCAGTAGTATAGATTGGGTAAGGCAGGGGGAGAACAATGAGCAGTTCTTC.

V is TRBV6-5 and J is TRBJ1-2; D might be TRBD1 (6 bases). In germline, CDR1 is MNHEY, CDR2 SVGAGI. Trimming took off 8 bases at V and 0 bases at J, with 16 bases between the two ends. The CDR3 length is 15 residues. CDR3 residues: CASSQSGHPNYGYTF. CDR3 coding DNA: TGTGCCAGCTCTCAATCGGGACACCCTAACTATGGCTACACCTTC.

The J gene is TRBJ2-7, the V gene TRBV25-1; 10 nucleotides match TRBD1. CDR1 is MGHDK and CDR2 is SYGVNS in the germline V gene. V was pared by 2 bases and J by 6 bases, with 4 bases of the junction left unmatched. This CDR3 comprises 14 residues. The chain's CDR3 is CASSEGTGDIEQYF. The CDR3, as DNA: TGTGCCAGCAGTGAAGGGACAGGGGATATCGAGCAGTACTTC.

V gene TRBV11-2 combines with J gene TRBJ2-5; D might be TRBD2 (6 bases). Germline V gives CDR1 SGHAT, CDR2 FQNNGV. Trimming pared 5 bases from V and 4 bases from J, leaving 11 bases between. The CDR3 runs 13 residues. The CDR3 sequence: CASSQHGGETQYF. CDR3 DNA sequence: TGTGCCAGCAGCCAACACGGGGGAGAGACCCAGTACTTC.

The CDR3 DNA is TGTGCCAGCAGTCCCCACAGGGGGCACCACGAGCAGTACTTC. Protein product: CASSPHRGHHEQYF. The chain is built from TRBV28 and TRBJ2-7, with 9 bases lining up with TRBD1. The CDR3 length is 14 residues. Trimming cost V 5 bases and J 5 bases; bases outside gene matches: 7. CDR1 is MDHEN, CDR2 SYDVKM, per germline. The full variable domain, with the rest looked up from reference TRBV28 and TRBJ2-7, is DVKVTQSSRYLVKRTGEKVFLECVQDMDHENMFWYRQDPGLGLRLIYFSYDVKMKEKGDIPEGYSVSREKKERFSLILESASTNQTSMYLCASSPHRGHHEQYFGPGTRLTVT.

This clone was found once. The chain links TRBV28 to TRBJ2-1; tentatively, D is TRBD2 (5 bases). Germline V gene sequence: CDR1 MDHEN, CDR2 SYDVKM. The CDR3 extends over 17 amino acids. Trimming took off 2 bases at V and 0 bases at J, with 14 bases between the two ends. CDR3 DNA sequence: TGTGCCAGCAGTTTACCTCCGGCCACTAGCTCCTACAATGAGCAGTTCTTC. Translating it yields CASSLPPATSSYNEQFF.

The CDR3 loop reads CASSLTSFSYNEQFF. Written as DNA, the CDR3 is TGTGCCAGCAGCTTAACGTCTTTCTCCTACAATGAGCAGTTCTTC. This chain links TRBV7-2 with TRBJ2-1; D is unresolved. V gave up 2 bases and J gave up 0 bases, with 8 bases separating them. This CDR3 has 15 residues. Germline lookup yields CDR1 SGHTA and CDR2 FQGNSA.

This rearrangement joins TRBV7-9 to TRBJ2-7, with D perhaps being TRBD1 or TRBD2 (6 bases each). From germline, CDR1 is SEHNR and CDR2 FQNEAQ (reference sequence). The CDR3 consists of 15 residues. V lost 4 bases and J 1 base, leaving 14 bases between the germline ends. In DNA form, the CDR3 reads TGTGCCAGCAGCTCGGGGGCAGCGCAATCCTACGAGCAGTACTTC. It specifies CASSSGAAQSYEQYF.

The V call is TRBV7-9, the J call TRBJ2-1; 12 bases are shared with TRBD2. Trimming cost V 4 bases and J 0 bases; bases outside gene matches: 10. The CDR3 consists of 19 residues. Looked up from germline, CDR1 is SEHNR and CDR2 is FQNEAQ (reference sequence). The CDR3 protein is CASSSLGTSGFSSYNEQFF. In nucleotides, the CDR3 is TGTGCCAGCAGCTCCCTTGGGACTAGCGGGTTTAGCTCCTACAATGAGCAGTTCTTC.